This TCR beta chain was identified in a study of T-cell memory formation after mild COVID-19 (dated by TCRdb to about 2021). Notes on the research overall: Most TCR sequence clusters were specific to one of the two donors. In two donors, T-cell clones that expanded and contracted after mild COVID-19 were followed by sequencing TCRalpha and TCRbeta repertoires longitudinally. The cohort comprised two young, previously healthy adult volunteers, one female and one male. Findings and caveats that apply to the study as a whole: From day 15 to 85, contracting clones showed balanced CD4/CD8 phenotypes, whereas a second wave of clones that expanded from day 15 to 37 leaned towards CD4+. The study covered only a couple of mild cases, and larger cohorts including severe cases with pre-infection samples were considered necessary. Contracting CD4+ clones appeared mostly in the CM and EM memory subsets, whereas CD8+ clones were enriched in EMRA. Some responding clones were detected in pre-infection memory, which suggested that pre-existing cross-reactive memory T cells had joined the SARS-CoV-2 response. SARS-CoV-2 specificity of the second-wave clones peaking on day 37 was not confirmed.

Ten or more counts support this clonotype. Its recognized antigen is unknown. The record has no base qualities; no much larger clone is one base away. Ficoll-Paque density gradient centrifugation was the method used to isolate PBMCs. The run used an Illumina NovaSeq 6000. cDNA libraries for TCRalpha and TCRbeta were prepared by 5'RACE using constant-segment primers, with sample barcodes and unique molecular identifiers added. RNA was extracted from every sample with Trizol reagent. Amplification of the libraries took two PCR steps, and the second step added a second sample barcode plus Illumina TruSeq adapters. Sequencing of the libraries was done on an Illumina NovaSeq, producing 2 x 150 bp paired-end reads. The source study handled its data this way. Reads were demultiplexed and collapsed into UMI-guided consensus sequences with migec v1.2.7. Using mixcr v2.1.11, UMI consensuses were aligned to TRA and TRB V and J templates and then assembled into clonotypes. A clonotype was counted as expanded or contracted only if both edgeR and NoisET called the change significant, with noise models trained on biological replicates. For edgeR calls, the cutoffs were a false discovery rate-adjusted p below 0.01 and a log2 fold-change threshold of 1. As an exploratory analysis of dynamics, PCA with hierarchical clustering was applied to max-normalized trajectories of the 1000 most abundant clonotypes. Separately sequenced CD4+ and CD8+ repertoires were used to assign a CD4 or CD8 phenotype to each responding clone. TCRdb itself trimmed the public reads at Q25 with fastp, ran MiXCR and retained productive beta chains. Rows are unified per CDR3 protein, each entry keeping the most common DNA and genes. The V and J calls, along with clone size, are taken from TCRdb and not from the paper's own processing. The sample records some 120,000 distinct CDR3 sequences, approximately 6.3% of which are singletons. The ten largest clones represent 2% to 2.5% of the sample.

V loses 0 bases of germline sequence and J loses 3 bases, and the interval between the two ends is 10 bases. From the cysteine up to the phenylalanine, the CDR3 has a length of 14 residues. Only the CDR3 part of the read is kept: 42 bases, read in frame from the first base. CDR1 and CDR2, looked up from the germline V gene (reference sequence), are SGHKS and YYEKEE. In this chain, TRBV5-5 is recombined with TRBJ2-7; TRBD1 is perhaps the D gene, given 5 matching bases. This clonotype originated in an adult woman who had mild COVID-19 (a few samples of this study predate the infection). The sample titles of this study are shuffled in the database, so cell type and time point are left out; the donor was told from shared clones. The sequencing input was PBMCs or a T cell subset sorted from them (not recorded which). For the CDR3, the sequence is CASSLDRTFYEQYF. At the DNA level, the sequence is TGTGCCAGCAGCTTGGACAGGACATTCTACGAGCAGTACTTC.